These 6 T cell receptor beta chains share one sample of origin, sequenced in a study of Graves' ophthalmopathy and Graves' hyperthyroidism. The authors amplified TCR beta CDR3 regions, and they did so from RNA transcripts for repertoire sequencing. HTBI-primed RT-PCR formed the first round, and a multiplex PCR formed the second. TCRdb re-derived calls from the multiplex PCR reads in MiXCR, one entry per CDR3 protein. In the table there are 300,000 to 400,000 distinct CDR3 sequences, roughly 17% of which are singletons. The sequenced material came from peripheral blood. The source of these receptors is an adult woman with stable Graves' hyperthyroidism.

Comment on this clonotype: A much more abundant neighbour one base away suggests this may be a read error. The chain joins TRBV6-2 or TRBV6-3 to TRBJ1-5, with D uncertain. The germline V gene encodes CDR1 MNHEY and CDR2 SVGEGT. The CDR3 has 16 residues. CDR3 nucleotide sequence: TGTGCCAGCAGTTACTCGACGCCGGGAGGGAATCGGCCCCAGCATTTT. Residues: CASSYSTPGGNRPQHF.

This clonotype was seen many times. The chain links TRBV28 to TRBJ2-7; 7 bases map to TRBD1. CDR1 and CDR2 (germline): MDHEN, SYDVKM. The J segment lost 1 base and the V segment lost 4 bases, leaving 1 base of the junction unmatched. CDR3 length equals 13 residues. The CDR3 DNA is TGTGCCAGCAGTTGGGACAGTTCCTACGAGCAGTACTTC. It encodes CASSWDSSYEQYF. Full variable domain (outside the CDR3, taken from reference TRBV28 and TRBJ2-7): DVKVTQSSRYLVKRTGEKVFLECVQDMDHENMFWYRQDPGLGLRLIYFSYDVKMKEKGDIPEGYSVSREKKERFSLILESASTNQTSMYLCASSWDSSYEQYFGPGTRLTVT.

The chain is built from TRBV18 and TRBJ2-7; TRBD2 matches at 11 bases. This CDR3 has 15 amino acids. J was trimmed by 9 bases and V by 3 bases; bases with no gene match: 10. Germline V gene sequence: CDR1 KGHSH, CDR2 LQKENI. CDR3 sequence reads: CASSPLAGGLRGQYF. The CDR3 DNA sequence: TGTGCCAGCTCACCCCTAGCGGGAGGACTACGGGGGCAGTACTTC.

This clonotype was counted ten times or more. V is TRBV29-1 and J is TRBJ2-7; the match to TRBD2 covers 9 bases. This CDR3 region has 15 residues. Germline assignment: CDR1 SQVTM and CDR2 ANQGSEA. Trimming removed 5 bases from V and 4 bases from J; junction bases left unmatched: 12. The CDR3 DNA sequence: TGCAGCGTTTCGAGACTAGCGGCTAAGGGATACGAGCAGTACTTC. Its translation: CSVSRLAAKGYEQYF.

The sample holds a few counts of this clonotype. The chain combines TRBV30 with TRBJ2-4; 10 bases agree with TRBD2. V lost 3 bases, J lost 4 bases, and 9 bases stayed unmatched. This CDR3 is 16 amino acids long. Germline V CDR1 and CDR2: GTSNPN, SVGIG (reference sequence). The CDR3 region is CAWSKGLADGKNIQYF. The CDR3 bases are TGTGCCTGGAGCAAAGGACTAGCGGATGGGAAAAACATTCAGTACTTC.

This clonotype has at least ten counts. This sequence joins TRBV28 and TRBJ1-5, with D uncertain. The germline gives CDR1 MDHEN, CDR2 SYDVKM. This CDR3 has 11 amino acids. V lost 4 bases to trimming and J lost 8 bases, with 6 bases between them. In DNA form, the CDR3 reads TGTGCCAGCAGTTCCCGAAAGCCCCAGCATTTT. Translated, it gives CASSSRKPQHF.